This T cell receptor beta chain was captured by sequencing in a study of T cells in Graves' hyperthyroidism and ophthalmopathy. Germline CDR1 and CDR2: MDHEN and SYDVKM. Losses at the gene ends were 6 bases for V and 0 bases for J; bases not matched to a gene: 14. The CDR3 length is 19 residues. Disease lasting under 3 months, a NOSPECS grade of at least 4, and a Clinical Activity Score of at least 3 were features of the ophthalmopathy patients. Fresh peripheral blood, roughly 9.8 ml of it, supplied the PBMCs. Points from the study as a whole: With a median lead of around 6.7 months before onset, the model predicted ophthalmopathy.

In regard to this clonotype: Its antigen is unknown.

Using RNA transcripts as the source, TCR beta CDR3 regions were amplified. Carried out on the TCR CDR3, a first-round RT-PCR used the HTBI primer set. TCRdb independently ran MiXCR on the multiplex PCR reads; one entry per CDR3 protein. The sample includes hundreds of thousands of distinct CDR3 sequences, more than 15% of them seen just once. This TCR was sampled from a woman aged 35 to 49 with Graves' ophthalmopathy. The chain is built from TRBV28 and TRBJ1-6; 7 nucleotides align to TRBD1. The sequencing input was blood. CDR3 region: CASSSGTVMLSSYNSPLHF. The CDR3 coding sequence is TGTGCCAGCAGCTCCGGGACAGTAATGTTAAGCTCCTATAATTCACCCCTCCACTTT.